This T cell receptor (beta chain) was captured in a study of cytomegalovirus exposure and HLA in healthy donors. Study-wide results and caveats: At a 0.05 false discovery rate, a later analysis found 16,951 TCR beta sequences to be associated with HLA alleles. According to the study, roughly 160 TCR beta chains were cytomegalovirus-associated.

With regard to this clone: Its antigen is unknown. Other DNA sequences of this sample code for an identical CDR3.

This PCR relied on a set of 60 Vbeta primers and 13 Jbeta primers. Profiling relied on immunoSEQ multiplex PCR, and the TCRdb table lists in-frame clones only, not all of them. The sample lists about 110,000 clones, roughly 80% seen once, with about 2.5% in the top ten. V was pared by 5 bases and J by 1 base, with 8 bases between. CDR1 is SGHTA, CDR2 FQGTGA, per germline. This CDR3 has 13 amino acids. The J gene is TRBJ1-1, the V gene TRBV7-3; the D gene is possibly TRBD1 (5 bases). This clonotype originated in a man between 25 and 39 years old in good health and CMV-seropositive. Input material: PBMCs. In DNA, the CDR3 is TGTGCCAGCAGCCGCCAGGGGAACACTGAAGCTTTCTTT. Protein: CASSRQGNTEAFF.